This T cell receptor (beta chain) was obtained from a study of patients and donors after allogeneic stem cell transplantation. TCRdb recomputed calls from the RT-PCR reads with MiXCR, one row per CDR3 protein. The sample contains fewer than 250,000 distinct CDR3 sequences, 14% of which appear only once. Germline lookup yields CDR1 SGHNT and CDR2 YYREEE (reference sequence). V gave up 4 bases and J gave up 7 bases; unmatched junction bases: 6. The CDR3 sequence is 14 residues long. V is TRBV5-4 and J is TRBJ2-7; 12 nucleotides agree with TRBD2. The receptor was derived from a human donor who was either an allogeneic HSCT recipient or a stem cell or donor lymphocyte infusion donor (not recorded which). It is not recorded whose cells these are; they may come from a transplant donor. The sequenced sample consisted of blood, either unsorted or a sorted T cell fraction (not recorded which). CDR3 amino acids: CASSLGLAGREQYF. CDR3 sequence (DNA): TGTGCCAGCAGCCTCGGACTAGCGGGACGGGAGCAGTACTTC.